The sequence of this T cell receptor beta chain was determined in a study of cytomegalovirus exposure and HLA in healthy donors. General study findings and limits: Altogether, some 170 TCR beta chains were recorded as cytomegalovirus-associated.

PCR primers comprised 60 Vbeta and 13 Jbeta primers. Generated by immunoSEQ multiplex PCR, the TCRdb table keeps only in-frame clones and is missing some. The profile shows approximately 170,000 clones, about three quarters of them singletons. Note on this clone: Its antigen is as yet unknown.

Germline values: CDR1 SGHRS, CDR2 YFSETQ. The CDR3 has 17 residues. Trimming cost V 0 bases and J 8 bases; bases outside gene matches: 11. Sequencing was done on a sample of PBMCs. The clonotype comes from a female donor in good health and CMV-seronegative. J is TRBJ2-1 and V is TRBV5-1, with 10 bases identical to TRBD1. The chain's CDR3 is CASSLDLKGTGVDEQFF. The CDR3, as DNA: TGCGCCAGCAGCTTGGACCTAAAAGGGACAGGGGTTGATGAGCAGTTCTTC.